The clone carrying this TCR beta chain is a singleton in its sample. The antigen is undetermined. CDR3 length: 19 residues. Germline V gene lookup returns CDR1 MNHEY and CDR2 SMNVEV (reference sequence). Trimming stripped 3 bases from V and 4 bases from J, with 25 bases between. The sample is drawn from a study of cytomegalovirus exposure and HLA in healthy donors. Study-wide findings and caveats: In a later analysis, TCR beta V- and J-gene trimming was associated with a missense DCLRE1C variant. A later analysis reported that several of the most significant clusters appeared to be linked to common viral pathogens, among them Epstein-Barr virus. HLA alleles were associated with 15,000 to 20,000 TCR beta sequences in a later analysis at 0.05 false discovery rate. Segments of the TCR beta V type were, in most cases, productive about 90% or about 30% of the time in an earlier analysis.

The primer mix had 60 Vbeta and 13 Jbeta primers. Some clones are missing from TCRdb's copy, which holds only in-frame ones; the method was immunoSEQ multiplex PCR. The sample yields some 150,000 clones, 80% to 90% seen once. Sequencing was performed on PBMCs. The receptor's source is a woman between 18 and 29 years old in good health and CMV-seronegative. The J gene is TRBJ2-1, the V gene TRBV27; possible D gene TRBD2, 6 bases. The CDR3 reads CASSFLAMAPAGRYNEQFF. CDR3 DNA sequence: TGTGCCAGCAGTTTTTTAGCCATGGCCCCCGCGGGGAGGTACAATGAGCAGTTCTTC.